The rows below give T cell receptor beta chains drawn from one sample of a study of cytomegalovirus exposure and HLA in healthy donors. Generated by immunoSEQ multiplex PCR, the TCRdb table keeps only in-frame clones and is missing some. The sample carries roughly 89,000 clones, 80% recorded once. Sequencing input: PBMCs. The receptors were sampled from a man between 18 and 29 years old in good health and CMV-seronegative. Both conserved end residues are part of each CDR3. D genes are given only for firm matches. Clone size is shown for a subset of rows, as once, few, many or a class of expanded clone.

j_call | d_call | v_call | clone_size | cdr3_nt | cdr3_aa
TRBJ1-1 | - | TRBV6-6 | - | TGTGCCAGCAGTTACGGGGGGGACGGTGAAGCTTTCTTT | CASSYGGDGEAFF
TRBJ2-1 | - | TRBV6-1 | - | TGTGCCAGCAGTACCCAAGGGGCGACAGCATGGGAGCAGTTCTTC | CASSTQGATAWEQFF
TRBJ2-1 | TRBD2 | TRBV7-8 | - | TGTGCCAGCAGCTTCAACATGATCCTAGCGGGGGGCCTGAATGAGCAGTTCTTC | CASSFNMILAGGLNEQFF
TRBJ2-7 | TRBD1 | TRBV14 | - | TGTGCCAGCAGCCCTAACAGGGGGCGCCCCTACGAGCAGTACTTC | CASSPNRGRPYEQYF
TRBJ2-5 | - | TRBV6-5 | - | TGTGCCAGCAGCCTCATCGACAGGTTCGGAGAGACCCAGTACTTC | CASSLIDRFGETQYF
TRBJ1-2 | TRBD1 | TRBV6-5 | - | TGTGCCACCAGGGACAGGGTGTGGGCTAACTATGGCTACACCTTC | CATRDRVWANYGYTF
TRBJ1-4 | TRBD1 | TRBV13 | - | TGTGCCAGCAGTACAGGGGGACAAAAACTGTTTTTT | CASSTGGQKLFF
TRBJ1-2 | - | TRBV10-3 | - | TGTGCCATCAGTGACCGACAGGATGTTAACTATGGCTACACCTTC | CAISDRQDVNYGYTF
TRBJ1-1 | TRBD1 | TRBV4-1 | - | TGCGCCAGCAGCCAAGATCGACAGGGTCTTTCCTTTCCCCCCCCTGAAGCTTTCTTT | CASSQDRQGLSFPPPEAFF
TRBJ1-2 | - | TRBV19 | - | TGTGCCAGTACCTCAGAGGGGGATGGCTACACCTTC | CASTSEGDGYTF
TRBJ1-2 | - | TRBV6-5 | once | TGTGCCAGCAGTTACTCGAAGGGAGGGCCTAACTATGGCTACACCTTC | CASSYSKGGPNYGYTF
TRBJ2-7 | - | TRBV7-9 | - | TGTGCCAGCAGCTTTTCTGACGAGCAGTACTTC | CASSFSDEQYF
TRBJ2-6 | TRBD2 | TRBV7-2 | - | TGTGCCAGCAGCGCGTTTCCTAGCGGGATGTCTGGGGCCAACGTCCTGACTTTC | CASSAFPSGMSGANVLTF
TRBJ2-3 | TRBD1 | TRBV5-8 | - | TGTGCCAGCAGCTTTCAGGGGGCCCTAGGCACAGATACGCAGTATTTT | CASSFQGALGTDTQYF
TRBJ2-3 | - | TRBV10-3 | few | TGTGCCACCAGGGCGGATTTTAGCACAGATACGCAGTATTTT | CATRADFSTDTQYF
TRBJ1-2 | - | TRBV7-9 | - | TGTTCCAGCAGCTCAGGGGTAGGCGTATATGGCTACACCTTC | CSSSSGVGVYGYTF
TRBJ1-1 | - | TRBV6-5 | - | TGTGCCACGGAGGAGCCAGCGGGAGAAGCTTTCTTT | CATEEPAGEAFF
TRBJ1-2 | - | TRBV13 | - | TGTGCCAGCAGCTTAGGTGGAGCCCCTCATGGCTACACCTTC | CASSLGGAPHGYTF
TRBJ1-1 | - | TRBV14 | - | TGTGCCAGCAGCCAAGCACAGGGAATCACTGAAGCTTTCTTT | CASSQAQGITEAFF
TRBJ2-2 | TRBD2 | TRBV7-8 | - | TGTGCCAGCAGCTCCATGGGCGGGGGATACACCGGGGAGCTGTTTTTT | CASSSMGGGYTGELFF
TRBJ2-7 | - | TRBV19 | few | TGTGCCAGTAGTTGGAGGGGCCCCTACGAGCAGTACTTC | CASSWRGPYEQYF
TRBJ2-7 | TRBD1 | TRBV6-5 | - | TGTGCCAGCAGTGTTGAGAGGGGGCGTTTCGAGCAGTACTTC | CASSVERGRFEQYF
TRBJ2-3 | TRBD2 | TRBV10-1 | - | TGCGCCAGCAGTGAGGGAGTAGCGGGGGCGGATACGCAGTATTTT | CASSEGVAGADTQYF
TRBJ1-5 | TRBD1 | TRBV2 | - | TGTGCCAGCAGTGGGGGACAGGGATTCAATCAGCCCCAGCATTTT | CASSGGQGFNQPQHF
TRBJ1-1 | - | TRBV6-1 | - | TGTGCCAGCAACCCCCGGGGACTCCGCGAATCTTTCTTT | CASNPRGLRESFF
TRBJ1-2 | - | TRBV30 | few | TGTGCCTGGACCGGGGGTGGCTATGGCTACACCTTC | CAWTGGGYGYTF
TRBJ1-2 | - | TRBV5-4 | - | TGTGCCAGCAGCTCCGGGCAGGGCTTCAAGTATGGCTACACCTTC | CASSSGQGFKYGYTF
TRBJ1-1 | TRBD1 | TRBV29-1 | - | TGCAGCGTTTCCCGACAGGGTCAAGCTTTCTTT | CSVSRQGQAFF
TRBJ1-1 | - | TRBV10-2 | once | TGCGCCAGCACCCAAGGGGGGGGTACTGAAGCTTTCTTT | CASTQGGGTEAFF
TRBJ1-2 | - | TRBV2 | - | TGTGCCAGCAGGGAGGCAACGGGCTCGGCGAAGGGCTACACCTTC | CASREATGSAKGYTF
TRBJ1-2 | TRBD1 | TRBV9 | - | TGTGCCAGCAGCGTAGACGGGACAGGGAATGGCTACACCTTC | CASSVDGTGNGYTF
TRBJ1-2 | TRBD1 | TRBV6-6 | - | TGTGCCAGCAGTTACCCGACAGGGGGCAGCGGCTACACCTTC | CASSYPTGGSGYTF
TRBJ2-5 | TRBD2 | TRBV19 | - | TGTGCCAGTAGTATAGGACTAGCGGGGGGACAAGAGACCCAGTACTTC | CASSIGLAGGQETQYF
TRBJ1-4 | - | TRBV5-1 | - | TGCGCCAGCAGCTTGGCCAGTCACGTGGGGGGGGGAAAACTGTTTTTT | CASSLASHVGGGKLFF
TRBJ1-1 | TRBD1 | TRBV27 | - | TGTGCCAGCAGTCGGGACAGGGGCGGGTACACTGAAGCTTTCTTT | CASSRDRGGYTEAFF
TRBJ1-4 | - | TRBV7-9 | - | TGTGCCAGCAGCTTATATCCCCCGGAGGGAATCGGGGAAAAACTGTTTTTT | CASSLYPPEGIGEKLFF
TRBJ1-1 | TRBD1 | TRBV7-9 | - | TGTGCCAGCAGCTTATGGGACAGGGGAGGGACTGAAGCTTTCTTT | CASSLWDRGGTEAFF
TRBJ1-1 | TRBD1 | TRBV19 | - | TGTGCCAGTAGTCCCCGGGACAGGGGGTACTTGAACACTGAAGCTTTCTTT | CASSPRDRGYLNTEAFF
TRBJ1-1 | - | TRBV28 | - | TGTGCCAGCATAAAGGGAGGTGACACTGAAGCTTTCTTT | CASIKGGDTEAFF
TRBJ1-2 | - | TRBV5-4 | - | TGTGCCAGCAGCTTGGGGGGGCCCAGTCAGGGCTACACCTTC | CASSLGGPSQGYTF
TRBJ1-4 | - | TRBV11-2 | - | TGTGCCAGCAGCTTACCCGGGGCAACTAATGAAAAACTGTTTTTT | CASSLPGATNEKLFF
TRBJ1-2 | - | TRBV6-1 | once | TGTGCCAGCAGTGAAAGAAGGAGTTTTGGCTACACCTTC | CASSERRSFGYTF
TRBJ2-7 | - | TRBV7-9 | - | TGTGCCAGCAGCATACAGGGATACGAGCAGTACTTC | CASSIQGYEQYF
TRBJ1-3 | TRBD1 | TRBV7-9 | - | TGTTCCAGCAGCTCCTCCGGGACAGTCTCTGGAAACGCCATATATTTT | CSSSSSGTVSGNAIYF
TRBJ2-5 | - | TRBV9 | - | TGTGCCAGCAGCGTAGGCCGCGGACAAGAGACCCAGTACTTC | CASSVGRGQETQYF
TRBJ1-1 | TRBD1 | TRBV4-1 | few | TGCGCCAGCAGCACCCACGGACAGGGGCGAGGAGCTTTCTTT | CASSTHGQGRGAFF
TRBJ2-3 | - | TRBV10-1 | once | TGCGCCAGCAGTGATACACAGGACACAGATACGCAGTATTTT | CASSDTQDTDTQYF
TRBJ1-5 | - | TRBV2 | - | TGTGCCAGCAAAGGACGGACATCTAATCAGCCCCAGCATTTT | CASKGRTSNQPQHF
TRBJ1-2 | TRBD1 | TRBV27 | - | TGTGCCAGCAGTCAGGGTCTCGGACAGGTCCATGGCTACACCTTC | CASSQGLGQVHGYTF
TRBJ1-1 | TRBD1 | TRBV6-6 | - | TGTGCCAGCAGACTGGGACAGGGGGTAGGTGACACTGAAGCTTTCTTT | CASRLGQGVGDTEAFF
TRBJ1-3 | - | TRBV23-1 | - | TGCGCCAGCAGTCAAGCACAGGTCCAGGGAGGAAACACCATATATTTT | CASSQAQVQGGNTIYF
TRBJ2-3 | - | TRBV5-1 | - | TGCGCCAGCAGCTTGGTTAGGGGGGGACAATCAAGCGGGCGCACAGATACGCAGTATTTT | CASSLVRGGQSSGRTDTQYF
TRBJ1-1 | - | TRBV6-1 | - | TGTGCCAGCAGTGGACAGCAGAACACTGAAGCTTTCTTT | CASSGQQNTEAFF
TRBJ2-7 | - | TRBV5-1 | - | TGCGCCAGCAGCTTGGGGGACAACCCCTACGAGCAGTACTTC | CASSLGDNPYEQYF
TRBJ1-1 | - | TRBV5-1 | - | TGCGCCAGCATACAAAACACTGAAGCTTTCTTT | CASIQNTEAFF
TRBJ1-3 | - | TRBV11-2 | - | TGTGCCAGCAGCTTCAGGGGCGGTGGAAACACCATATATTTT | CASSFRGGGNTIYF
TRBJ1-4 | TRBD1 | TRBV30 | - | TGTGCCTGGAGGGACAGGGGGAATGAAAAACTGTTTTTT | CAWRDRGNEKLFF